A selection of T cell receptor beta chains follows, all from one sample in a study of blood T cell repertoires in COVID-19. Sequencing was performed with immunoSEQ multiplex PCR; in TCRdb, only in-frame clones are kept and a portion is missing. The sample yields fewer than 300,000 clones, about nine tenths seen once. The specimen was peripheral blood. The receptor source for this set is a woman between 25 and 40 years old with COVID-19, enrolled during active disease. The CDR3 runs from the conserved cysteine through the conserved F or W. D genes are given only for firm matches. The listing skips clone size in some rows; elsewhere it reads once, few, many or a size class.

d_call	j_call	v_call	clone_size	cdr3_nt	cdr3_aa
TRBD1	TRBJ2-1	TRBV11-1	-	TGTGCCAGCAGCCCCTGGACAGGGGAGCAGTTCTTC	CASSPWTGEQFF
TRBD2	TRBJ2-2	TRBV29-1	-	TGCAGCGTCCTCACGGGACTAGCCTCCGGGGAGCTGTTTTTT	CSVLTGLASGELFF
TRBD2	TRBJ2-1	TRBV18	-	TGTGCCAGCTCACCCCCGGGACTACTAAAAGAGGGGTACAATGAGCAGTTCTTC	CASSPPGLLKEGYNEQFF
TRBD2	TRBJ2-7	TRBV3-1/TRBV3-2	-	TGTGCCAGCAGCCAAGGCAACAGCGGGAGAACCTACGAGCAGTACTTC	CASSQGNSGRTYEQYF
-	TRBJ2-2	TRBV7-2	-	TGTGCCAGCAGCTTAGGTGGACAGCCCGGGGAGCTGTTTTTT	CASSLGGQPGELFF
-	TRBJ2-1	TRBV28	-	TGTGCCAGCAGTTCAAACGAGGGATACGGGAATGAGCAGTTCTTC	CASSSNEGYGNEQFF
TRBD1	TRBJ2-7	TRBV4-1	-	TGCGCCAGCAGCCAATTTGGACAGGGGGCCTGGGGCTCCTACGAGCAGTACTTC	CASSQFGQGAWGSYEQYF
TRBD1	TRBJ1-5	TRBV19	-	TGTGCCAGTAGTTTGGGACAGGGTAGCAATCAGCCCCAGCATTTT	CASSLGQGSNQPQHF
TRBD2	TRBJ2-3	TRBV13	-	TGTGCCAGCAGGGGACTAGCGGGAGGTTTTACAGATACGCAGTATTTT	CASRGLAGGFTDTQYF
TRBD2	TRBJ2-1	TRBV11-3	-	TGTGCCAGCAGCCCGACTAGCGGGACCTACAATGAGCAGTTCTTC	CASSPTSGTYNEQFF
-	TRBJ1-5	TRBV2	-	TGTGCCAGCACCCCATCGGGGGGCCGAGGCAATCAGCCCCAGCATTTT	CASTPSGGRGNQPQHF
-	TRBJ2-1	TRBV6-4	-	TGTGCCAGCAGTGTCCGACAGAACAATGAGCAGTTCTTC	CASSVRQNNEQFF
TRBD1	TRBJ1-6	TRBV19	-	TGTGCCAGTAGTACGACAGGGGGCCCTCCACGTCCGGAATCACCCCTCCACTTT	CASSTTGGPPRPESPLHF
TRBD1	TRBJ1-5	TRBV2	once	TGTGCCAGCAGTAGAGAAGGACAGGGGCAGCCCCAGCATTTT	CASSREGQGQPQHF
-	TRBJ2-3	TRBV10-3	-	TGTGCCACCGCCAGGGAGGCAGATACGCAGTATTTT	CATAREADTQYF
-	TRBJ1-1	TRBV12-3/TRBV12-4	-	TGTGCCAGCAGTTTTGGTGAGGTTGAAGCTTTCTTT	CASSFGEVEAFF
-	TRBJ1-2	TRBV27	-	TGTGCCAGCAGTTTTCAGGGTAGAAACTATGGCTACACCTTC	CASSFQGRNYGYTF